Shown below are 2 T cell receptor beta chains from a single sample sequenced in a study of technical replicates of blood from several donors. TCRdb's table, derived via immunoSEQ multiplex PCR, lists solely in-frame clones and lacks some. Here the sample spans about 70,000 clones, around 97% being singletons. Sequencing was carried out using T cells isolated from PBMCs. These receptors were collected from a human donor in good health.

This chain connects TRBV7-8 to TRBJ1-2; no reliable D call. CDR3 length: 15 amino acids. The V end lost 2 bases, the J end lost 2 bases, and 12 bases lay between the germline ends. The germline V gene has CDR1 SGHVS and CDR2 FQNEAQ. DNA of the CDR3: TGTGCCAGCAGCTTAAGGGAAACGGGGAACTATGGCTACACCTTC. Translated, it gives CASSLRETGNYGYTF.

The rearrangement uses TRBV19 and TRBJ1-1; D unclear. Germline V gene data show CDR1 as LNHDA and CDR2 as SQIVND (reference sequence). The CDR3 is made up of 15 amino acids. The germline V and J ends were trimmed by 8 bases and 1 base, with 17 bases remaining between them. CDR3 coding DNA: TGTGCCAGTTATCGCCCGCAGGCTGAGAACACTGAAGCTTTCTTT. Translation gives CASYRPQAENTEAFF.